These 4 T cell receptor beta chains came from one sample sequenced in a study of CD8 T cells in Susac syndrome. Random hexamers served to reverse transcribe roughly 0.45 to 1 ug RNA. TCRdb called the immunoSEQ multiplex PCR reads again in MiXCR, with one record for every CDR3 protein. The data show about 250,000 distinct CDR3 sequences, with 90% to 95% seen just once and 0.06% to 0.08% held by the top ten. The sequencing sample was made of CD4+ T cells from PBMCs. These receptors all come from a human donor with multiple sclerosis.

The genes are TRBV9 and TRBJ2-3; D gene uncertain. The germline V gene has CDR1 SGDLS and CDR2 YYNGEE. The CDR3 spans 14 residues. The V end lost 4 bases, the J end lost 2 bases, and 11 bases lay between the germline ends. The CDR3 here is CASSPNRVTDTQYF. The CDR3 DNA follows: TGTGCCAGCAGCCCTAACCGGGTCACAGATACGCAGTATTTT.

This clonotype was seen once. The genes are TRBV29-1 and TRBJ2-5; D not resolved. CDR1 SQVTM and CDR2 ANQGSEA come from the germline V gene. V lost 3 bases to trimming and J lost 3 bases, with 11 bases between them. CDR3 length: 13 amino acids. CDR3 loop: CSVDPYGEETQYF. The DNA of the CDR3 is TGCAGCGTTGACCCTTATGGGGAAGAGACCCAGTACTTC.

The CDR3 nucleotides read TGCAGTGCTTCGTCCACCGGGACAGGAGATCAGCCCCAGCATTTT. Amino acids: CSASSTGTGDQPQHF. The rearrangement joins TRBV20-1 to TRBJ1-5, with TRBD1 matching over 8 bases. Germline V gene lookup returns CDR1 DFQATT and CDR2 SNEGSKA (reference sequence). The CDR3 is 15 residues long. The ends lost 5 bases at V and 5 bases at J; junction bases unmatched: 11.

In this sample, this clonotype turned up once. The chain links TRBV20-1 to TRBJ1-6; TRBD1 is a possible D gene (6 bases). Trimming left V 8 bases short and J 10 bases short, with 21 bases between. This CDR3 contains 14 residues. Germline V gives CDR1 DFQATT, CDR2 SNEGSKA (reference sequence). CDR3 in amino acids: CSSHRPQGGSPLHF. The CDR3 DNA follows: TGCAGTTCTCATCGACCACAGGGAGGCTCACCCCTCCACTTT.